Listed below are T cell receptor beta chains from one sample, sequenced in a study of cytomegalovirus exposure and HLA in healthy donors. Libraries were prepared by immunoSEQ multiplex PCR; TCRdb keeps only in-frame clonotypes and omits some of them. This table has 75,000 to 90,000 clones, nearly 80% appearing once. Sequences were obtained from PBMCs. These TCRs come from a woman in her thirties or forties in good health and CMV-seropositive. Both conserved end residues are part of each CDR3. Each record gives: J gene, V gene, D gene, clone size, CDR3 protein, CDR3 DNA. A D gene is named only where the DNA matches it firmly. Expanded clones get a size class; other rows say once, few or many, or leave the size out.

j_call: TRBJ2-1
v_call: TRBV11-2
d_call: TRBD2
clone_size: few
cdr3_aa: CASSLDLPSGGNEQFF
cdr3_nt: TGTGCCAGCAGCTTAGATCTTCCTAGCGGGGGAAATGAGCAGTTCTTC

j_call: TRBJ2-7
v_call: TRBV11-2
d_call: .
clone_size: .
cdr3_aa: CASSSPGHLDEQYF
cdr3_nt: TGTGCCAGCAGCTCCCCGGGACATCTCGACGAGCAGTACTTC

j_call: TRBJ1-2
v_call: TRBV7-8
d_call: .
clone_size: .
cdr3_aa: CASSLAIITPTYGYTF
cdr3_nt: TGTGCCAGCAGCTTAGCGATAATAACCCCTACCTATGGCTACACCTTC

j_call: TRBJ2-3
v_call: TRBV14
d_call: TRBD2
clone_size: .
cdr3_aa: CASSPGLAIDTQYF
cdr3_nt: TGTGCCAGCAGCCCGGGACTAGCGATAGATACGCAGTATTTT

j_call: TRBJ1-5
v_call: TRBV4-1
d_call: .
clone_size: .
cdr3_aa: CASSRQGSNQPQHF
cdr3_nt: TGCGCCAGCAGCCGCCAGGGGAGCAATCAGCCCCAGCATTTT

j_call: TRBJ2-3
v_call: TRBV19
d_call: .
clone_size: .
cdr3_aa: CASSISFGDTDTQYF
cdr3_nt: TGTGCCAGTAGTATTAGTTTCGGGGACACAGATACGCAGTATTTT

j_call: TRBJ2-7
v_call: TRBV21-1
d_call: .
clone_size: once
cdr3_aa: CASSIGRGREHEQYF
cdr3_nt: TGTGCCAGCAGCATCGGCAGGGGGCGGGAGCACGAGCAGTACTTC

j_call: TRBJ1-5
v_call: TRBV4-1
d_call: TRBD1
clone_size: .
cdr3_aa: CASSQDRWTGVRQPQHF
cdr3_nt: TGCGCCAGCAGCCAAGATCGGTGGACAGGGGTTCGTCAGCCCCAGCATTTT

j_call: TRBJ1-4
v_call: TRBV19
d_call: .
clone_size: .
cdr3_aa: CASSARRTTLGNEKLFF
cdr3_nt: TGTGCCAGTAGTGCACGGAGGACTACCCTGGGTAATGAAAAACTGTTTTTT

j_call: TRBJ1-5
v_call: TRBV7-2
d_call: .
clone_size: .
cdr3_aa: CASSLGGGLNQPQHF
cdr3_nt: TGTGCCAGCAGCTTAGGGGGGGGGCTCAATCAGCCCCAGCATTTT

j_call: TRBJ1-2
v_call: TRBV28
d_call: .
clone_size: .
cdr3_aa: CASSLSDGVYGYTF
cdr3_nt: TGTGCCAGCAGTTTGTCTGACGGGGTCTATGGCTACACCTTC

j_call: TRBJ1-1
v_call: TRBV5-6
d_call: TRBD1
clone_size: once
cdr3_aa: CASSLDRGVLNTEAFF
cdr3_nt: TGTGCCAGCAGCTTGGACAGGGGAGTATTGAACACTGAAGCTTTCTTT

j_call: TRBJ2-7
v_call: TRBV11-2
d_call: .
clone_size: few
cdr3_aa: CASGEFSYEQYF
cdr3_nt: TGTGCCAGCGGAGAGTTCTCCTACGAGCAGTACTTC

j_call: TRBJ2-7
v_call: TRBV19
d_call: .
clone_size: .
cdr3_aa: CASSLGGPNNNYEQYF
cdr3_nt: TGTGCCAGTAGCTTGGGGGGGCCGAATAACAACTACGAGCAGTACTTC

j_call: TRBJ2-2
v_call: TRBV7-2
d_call: .
clone_size: .
cdr3_aa: CASTVGGYVSGELFF
cdr3_nt: TGTGCCAGCACCGTGGGGGGTTACGTTTCCGGGGAGCTGTTTTTT

j_call: TRBJ1-4
v_call: TRBV5-8
d_call: .
clone_size: .
cdr3_aa: CASSLGDSNEKLFF
cdr3_nt: TGTGCCAGCAGTTTGGGGGACTCTAATGAAAAACTGTTTTTT

j_call: TRBJ2-3
v_call: TRBV5-1
d_call: .
clone_size: .
cdr3_aa: CASSLNRATDTQYF
cdr3_nt: TGCGCCAGCAGCCTAAACAGGGCTACAGATACGCAGTATTTT

j_call: TRBJ2-3
v_call: TRBV5-4
d_call: .
clone_size: .
cdr3_aa: CASSLGPGETDTQYF
cdr3_nt: TGTGCCAGCAGCTTGGGTCCAGGGGAGACAGATACGCAGTATTTT

j_call: TRBJ2-1
v_call: TRBV6-5
d_call: .
clone_size: .
cdr3_aa: CASSPDREAYNEQFF
cdr3_nt: TGTGCCAGCAGTCCAGACAGGGAGGCCTACAATGAGCAGTTCTTC

j_call: TRBJ2-2
v_call: TRBV19
d_call: TRBD1
clone_size: few
cdr3_aa: CASRTGGKHGELFF
cdr3_nt: TGTGCCAGCCGGACAGGGGGTAAACACGGGGAGCTGTTTTTT

j_call: TRBJ2-2
v_call: TRBV5-1
d_call: .
clone_size: .
cdr3_aa: CASSIGQTGTGELFF
cdr3_nt: TGCGCCAGCAGCATCGGACAAACGGGCACCGGGGAGCTGTTTTTT

j_call: TRBJ2-7
v_call: TRBV11-2
d_call: TRBD1
clone_size: .
cdr3_aa: CASSLGQGVAYERYF
cdr3_nt: TGTGCCAGCAGCTTAGGGCAGGGGGTAGCCTACGAGCGGTACTTC

j_call: TRBJ1-1
v_call: TRBV9
d_call: TRBD1
clone_size: .
cdr3_aa: CASSITGGNTEAFF
cdr3_nt: TGTGCCAGCAGCATAACAGGGGGGAACACTGAAGCTTTCTTT

j_call: TRBJ2-7
v_call: TRBV10-3
d_call: TRBD2
clone_size: few
cdr3_aa: CAISGSGKDRGAYEQYF
cdr3_nt: TGTGCCATCAGTGGTAGCGGGAAGGACCGAGGGGCCTACGAGCAGTACTTC

j_call: TRBJ2-6
v_call: TRBV5-1
d_call: TRBD1
clone_size: .
cdr3_aa: CASSLRDRGAGANVLTF
cdr3_nt: TGCGCCAGCAGCTTGAGGGACAGGGGAGCTGGGGCCAACGTCCTGACTTTC

j_call: TRBJ2-2
v_call: TRBV29-1
d_call: .
clone_size: .
cdr3_aa: CSVDYVDTGELFF
cdr3_nt: TGCAGCGTTGACTATGTGGACACCGGGGAGCTGTTTTTT

j_call: TRBJ1-5
v_call: TRBV6-5
d_call: TRBD1
clone_size: .
cdr3_aa: CASTRQGDSNQPQHF
cdr3_nt: TGTGCCAGCACCAGACAGGGAGATAGCAATCAGCCCCAGCATTTT

j_call: TRBJ1-2
v_call: TRBV28
d_call: .
clone_size: .
cdr3_aa: CASSLARGDSLAF
cdr3_nt: TGTGCCAGCAGTTTAGCCAGGGGAGATAGCCTGGCCTTC

j_call: TRBJ1-2
v_call: TRBV2
d_call: .
clone_size: once
cdr3_aa: CASSEGTVYGYTF
cdr3_nt: TGTGCCAGCAGTGAAGGGACAGTCTATGGCTACACCTTC

j_call: TRBJ1-5
v_call: TRBV7-8
d_call: .
clone_size: .
cdr3_aa: CASGGSVSNQPQHF
cdr3_nt: TGTGCCAGTGGGGGGTCAGTTAGCAATCAGCCCCAGCATTTT

j_call: TRBJ1-6
v_call: TRBV19
d_call: TRBD1
clone_size: .
cdr3_aa: CASSYRTGDSPLHF
cdr3_nt: TGTGCCAGTAGTTACCGGACAGGGGATTCACCCCTCCACTTT

j_call: TRBJ2-7
v_call: TRBV7-2
d_call: .
clone_size: .
cdr3_aa: CASSSMRGQTYEQYF
cdr3_nt: TGTGCCAGCAGCTCCATGCGGGGGCAGACCTACGAGCAGTACTTC

j_call: TRBJ2-6
v_call: TRBV7-9
d_call: TRBD1
clone_size: .
cdr3_aa: CASSLVWTGVTGANVLTF
cdr3_nt: TGTGCCAGCAGCTTAGTCTGGACAGGGGTTACTGGGGCCAACGTCCTGACTTTC

j_call: TRBJ1-6
v_call: TRBV9
d_call: .
clone_size: .
cdr3_aa: CASSVGKLDSPLHF
cdr3_nt: TGTGCCAGCAGCGTAGGTAAACTAGATTCACCCCTCCACTTT

j_call: TRBJ2-3
v_call: TRBV2
d_call: .
clone_size: .
cdr3_aa: CASSEVSVSTDTQYF
cdr3_nt: TGTGCCAGCAGTGAGGTGTCAGTTAGCACAGATACGCAGTATTTT

j_call: TRBJ1-2
v_call: TRBV30
d_call: .
clone_size: .
cdr3_aa: CAWSDPGGYGYTF
cdr3_nt: TGTGCCTGGAGTGACCCGGGAGGGTATGGCTACACCTTC

j_call: TRBJ2-7
v_call: TRBV5-6
d_call: TRBD1
clone_size: .
cdr3_aa: CASSPGTGFPYEQYF
cdr3_nt: TGTGCCAGCAGCCCAGGGACAGGGTTCCCTTACGAGCAGTACTTC

j_call: TRBJ1-2
v_call: TRBV5-1
d_call: .
clone_size: .
cdr3_aa: CASSSGVSRFYGYTF
cdr3_nt: TGCGCCAGCAGCTCCGGGGTCAGCAGATTCTATGGCTACACCTTC

j_call: TRBJ2-7
v_call: TRBV7-2
d_call: .
clone_size: .
cdr3_aa: CASSQQSDYSYEQYF
cdr3_nt: TGTGCCAGCAGCCAACAGAGCGACTACTCCTACGAGCAGTACTTC

j_call: TRBJ1-5
v_call: TRBV7-2
d_call: TRBD1
clone_size: .
cdr3_aa: CASSRSSTGDQPQHF
cdr3_nt: TGTGCCAGCAGCCGCTCCAGTACAGGGGATCAGCCCCAGCATTTT

j_call: TRBJ1-4
v_call: TRBV7-9
d_call: .
clone_size: .
cdr3_aa: CASSFNMGVQFGEKLFF
cdr3_nt: TGTGCCAGCAGCTTTAACATGGGAGTGCAATTCGGCGAAAAACTGTTTTTT

j_call: TRBJ2-4
v_call: TRBV2
d_call: TRBD1
clone_size: few
cdr3_aa: CASRPSPGQGGNIQYF
cdr3_nt: TGTGCCAGCAGGCCTAGCCCGGGACAGGGGGGAAACATTCAGTACTTC

j_call: TRBJ1-5
v_call: TRBV2
d_call: .
clone_size: .
cdr3_aa: CASTPGRAAQPQHF
cdr3_nt: TGTGCCAGCACCCCGGGGAGGGCTGCCCAGCCCCAGCATTTT

j_call: TRBJ2-3
v_call: TRBV6-5
d_call: TRBD1
clone_size: .
cdr3_aa: CASRSTGGAGDTQYF
cdr3_nt: TGTGCCAGCAGATCCACAGGGGGCGCGGGAGATACGCAGTATTTT

j_call: TRBJ2-3
v_call: TRBV25-1
d_call: TRBD2
clone_size: .
cdr3_aa: CASSEYRGADTQYF
cdr3_nt: TGTGCCAGCAGTGAATATCGGGGGGCAGATACGCAGTATTTT

j_call: TRBJ2-7
v_call: TRBV11-1
d_call: .
clone_size: .
cdr3_aa: CASSYDSSTGEQYF
cdr3_nt: TGTGCCAGCAGTTATGACAGCTCTACTGGCGAGCAGTACTTC

j_call: TRBJ1-5
v_call: TRBV12-5
d_call: .
clone_size: .
cdr3_aa: CASAPAGSNQPQHF
cdr3_nt: TGTGCTAGTGCTCCCGCCGGGAGCAATCAGCCCCAGCATTTT

j_call: TRBJ1-2
v_call: TRBV29-1
d_call: .
clone_size: .
cdr3_aa: CSVERDSRFGYTF
cdr3_nt: TGCAGCGTTGAAAGAGATTCGAGATTTGGCTACACCTTC